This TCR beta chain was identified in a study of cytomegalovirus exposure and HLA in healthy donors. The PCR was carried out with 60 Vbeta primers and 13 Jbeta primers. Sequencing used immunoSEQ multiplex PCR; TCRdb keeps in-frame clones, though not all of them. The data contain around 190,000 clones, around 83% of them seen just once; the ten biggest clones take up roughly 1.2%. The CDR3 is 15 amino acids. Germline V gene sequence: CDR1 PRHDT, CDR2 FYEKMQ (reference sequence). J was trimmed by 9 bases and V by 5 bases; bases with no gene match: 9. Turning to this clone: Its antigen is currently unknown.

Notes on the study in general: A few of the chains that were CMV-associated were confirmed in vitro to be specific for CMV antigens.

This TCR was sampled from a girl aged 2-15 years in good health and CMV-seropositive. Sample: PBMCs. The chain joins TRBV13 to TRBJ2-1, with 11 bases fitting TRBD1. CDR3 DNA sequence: TGTGCCAGCAGCCCCACAAGGACAGGGGGCTGTGAGCAGTTCTTC. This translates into CASSPTRTGGCEQFF. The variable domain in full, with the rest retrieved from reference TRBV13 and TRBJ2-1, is AAGVIQSPRHLIKEKRETATLKCYPIPRHDTVYWYQQGPGQDPQFLISFYEKMQSDKGSIPDRFSAQQFSDYHSELNMSSLELGDSALYFCASSPTRTGGCEQFFGPGTRLTVL.